Presented here are 5 T cell receptor beta chains from one specimen sequenced in a study of shared clonotypes between healthy human individuals. Clones were sequenced by immunoSEQ multiplex PCR, and TCRdb holds only the in-frame ones, with some missing. The sample shows about 120,000 clones, more than 65% of them seen only once. The sample taken for sequencing was memory CD8+ T cells sorted from blood. Documented subset: CD45RO+ cells pooled with CCR7-negative TemRA cells. The source is a woman in her twenties or thirties in good health.

The rearrangement uses TRBV4-2 and TRBJ1-3, with D perhaps matching TRBD1 (6 bases). V was shortened by 3 bases and J by 3 bases, with 21 bases between the two germline ends. Germline CDR1 is LGHNA and CDR2 is YNFKEQ. The CDR3 sequence is 18 residues long. The CDR3 DNA reads TGTGCCAGCAGCCAGGTCAGGAGGGGGGTCTGCTTTGGAAACACCATATATTTT. Amino acid sequence: CASSQVRRGVCFGNTIYF.

The sample holds a few counts of this clone. V and J are TRBV7-9 and TRBJ2-1, with 12 bases aligning to TRBD2. The length of the CDR3 is 19 residues. The germline CDR1 and CDR2 sequences are SEHNR and FQNEAQ (reference sequence). V shed 4 bases, J shed 0 bases, and the junction held 10 bases outside the gene matches. DNA for the CDR3: TGTGCCAGCAGCTCAGGACTAGCGGGACCAAGGAGCTCCTACAATGAGCAGTTCTTC. Translating it yields CASSSGLAGPRSSYNEQFF.

The J gene is TRBJ1-2, the V gene TRBV27, with 7 bases fitting TRBD1. The V gene's germline CDR1 is MNHEY and CDR2 SMNVEV (reference sequence). The CDR3 is made up of 15 amino acids. After removal of 4 bases from V and 2 bases from J, the junction contained 7 bases not matched to a gene. The CDR3 here is CASSSEGGGNYGYTF. Written as DNA, the CDR3 is TGTGCCAGCAGTTCAGAAGGGGGCGGGAACTATGGCTACACCTTC.

The chain couples TRBV19 to TRBJ2-2; 12 bases fit TRBD1. Germline V CDR1 and CDR2: LNHDA, SQIVND (reference sequence). J gave up 7 bases and V 10 bases, and 10 bases lay outside the gene matches. This CDR3 region has 15 residues. The CDR3 loop reads CATRGGTGGIGELFF. CDR3 bases: TGTGCCACCAGGGGTGGGACAGGGGGCATCGGGGAGCTGTTTTTT.

This rearrangement joins TRBV5-5 to TRBJ2-7, with 8 bases fitting TRBD1. The CDR3 length is 13 residues. Germline V lookup: CDR1 SGHKS, CDR2 YYEKEE (reference sequence). The junction had 0 bases not matched to a gene; V was cut back by 3 bases and J by 1 base. Here the CDR3 reads CASSWTGSYEQYF. In DNA form, the CDR3 reads TGTGCCAGCAGCTGGACAGGGTCCTACGAGCAGTACTTC.